This T cell receptor beta chain was captured in a study of blood T cell repertoires in COVID-19. Germline loops: CDR1 MNHEY, CDR2 SVGAGI. The CDR3 runs 15 residues. Between the trimmed V and J ends, which lost 5 bases and 1 base, there was a span of 14 bases. The table came from immunoSEQ multiplex PCR; TCRdb's copy has only in-frame clones and leaves some out. The table has just over 95,000 clones, over 75% seen once. Sequences were obtained from peripheral blood. The chain joins TRBV6-5 to TRBJ1-2; D is possibly TRBD1 (6 bases). The TCR was taken from a man in his fifties with acute or convalescent COVID-19. The CDR3 DNA is TGTGCCAGCAGTCCCGGGAGGGGGTTTAACTATGGCTACACCTTC. Its translation is CASSPGRGFNYGYTF.